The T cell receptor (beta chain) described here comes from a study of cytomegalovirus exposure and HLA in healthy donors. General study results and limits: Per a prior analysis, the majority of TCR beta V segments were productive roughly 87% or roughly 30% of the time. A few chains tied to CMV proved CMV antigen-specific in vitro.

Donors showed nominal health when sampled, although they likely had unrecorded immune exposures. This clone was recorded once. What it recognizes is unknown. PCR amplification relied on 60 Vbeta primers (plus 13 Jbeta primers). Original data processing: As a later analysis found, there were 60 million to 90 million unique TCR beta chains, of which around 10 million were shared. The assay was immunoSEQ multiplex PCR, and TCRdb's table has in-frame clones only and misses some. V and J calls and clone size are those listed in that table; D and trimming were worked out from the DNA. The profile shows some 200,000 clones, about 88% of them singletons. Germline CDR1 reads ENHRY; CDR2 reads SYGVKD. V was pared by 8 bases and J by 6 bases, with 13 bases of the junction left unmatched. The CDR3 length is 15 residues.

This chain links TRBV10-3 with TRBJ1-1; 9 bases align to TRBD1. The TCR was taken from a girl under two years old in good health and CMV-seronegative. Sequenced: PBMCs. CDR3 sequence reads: CAIGKQGAVGAEAFF. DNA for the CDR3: TGTGCCATCGGGAAACAGGGGGCGGTGGGCGCTGAAGCTTTCTTT.